The rows below give T cell receptor beta chains drawn from one sample of a study of vaccination and CD4 T cells after COVID-19. TCRdb independently ran MiXCR on the PCR reads; one entry per CDR3 protein. The repertoire holds about 40,000 distinct CDR3 sequences, with 36% as singletons. The sample was CD4+ T cells from blood, taken about 7 months after SARS-CoV-2 vaccination. The receptors originated from a human donor who had recovered from COVID-19. Each CDR3 is given without its conserved first and last residue. The size of a clone is reported for some rows only, either as once, few or many, or as a class for expanded clones.

clone size	V gene	J gene	CDR3 length	CDR3 protein
-	TRBV20-1	TRBJ2-2	12	SARGTPSSGELF
-	TRBV6-2/TRBV6-3	TRBJ1-5	11	ASSYGADQPQH
-	TRBV2	TRBJ1-2	15	ASRSPGVRGESYGYT
-	TRBV20-1	TRBJ2-4	11	SASGLAKNIQY
few	TRBV27	TRBJ2-1	13	ASSFGTSGSDEQF
-	TRBV2	TRBJ1-5	12	ASSGTGGNQPQH
-	TRBV6-2/TRBV6-3	TRBJ2-7	12	ASSYAGNSYEQY
few	TRBV20-1	TRBJ2-1	13	SAPEGSRGGNEQF
-	TRBV20-1	TRBJ2-1	11	SLSVAGYNEQF
few	TRBV20-1	TRBJ2-7	11	SGVGRGSREQY
-	TRBV18	TRBJ1-2	11	ASSVDSYYGYT
few	TRBV7-9	TRBJ1-5	10	ASQDGNQPQH
few	TRBV6-1	TRBJ2-1	12	ASNSGSTQAEQF
few	TRBV7-8	TRBJ1-1	12	ASSLDGFNTEAF
once	TRBV18	TRBJ2-2	13	ASSPKGDDTGELF
few	TRBV7-2	TRBJ2-3	18	ASSRRGLAGGPFPTDTQY
-	TRBV11-1	TRBJ2-5	14	ASSLNSGGPGETQY
few	TRBV7-9	TRBJ2-7	11	ASSIRERYEQY
once	TRBV5-4	TRBJ2-4	12	ATSPGRELNIQY
few	TRBV28	TRBJ1-6	12	ASRLDRPYSPLH
few	TRBV7-6	TRBJ2-7	12	ASSTSSGRREQY
once	TRBV6-1	TRBJ2-7	12	ASRIPGQDYEQY
-	TRBV10-3	TRBJ2-3	13	AISELWGARETQY
once	TRBV20-1	TRBJ2-1	14	SARAPGLAYYNEQF
-	TRBV28	TRBJ1-2	13	ASSFPRGARSDYT